Following are 23 T cell receptor beta chains from one sample sequenced in a study of cytomegalovirus exposure and HLA in healthy donors. In the PCR, 60 Vbeta and 13 Jbeta primers were used. The data were produced by immunoSEQ multiplex PCR, yet TCRdb's version contains in-frame clones alone and is incomplete. The table lists roughly 200,000 clones, just over 75% of them singletons. Sequencing was carried out using PBMCs. Receptors originate from an older woman in good health and CMV-seropositive.

The chain uses TRBV5-4 and TRBJ2-3; unclear D gene. Germline V gene data show CDR1 as SGHNT and CDR2 as YYREEE (reference sequence). Trimming pared 1 base from V and 0 bases from J, leaving 12 bases between. This CDR3 is built from 16 residues. CDR3 nucleotide sequence: TGTGCCAGCAGCTTGAGAGAGCGCCTGAGCACAGATACGCAGTATTTT. It translates to CASSLRERLSTDTQYF.

This sequence joins TRBV28 and TRBJ1-5; D is uncertain. V was trimmed by 3 bases and J by 1 base, leaving 13 bases between them. CDR1 is MDHEN and CDR2 is SYDVKM in the germline V gene. This CDR3 comprises 16 residues. The CDR3 sequence is CASSFLSLSSNQPQHF. The CDR3 coding sequence is TGTGCCAGCAGTTTCCTGTCTCTTAGCAGCAATCAGCCCCAGCATTTT.

CDR3 in DNA: TGTGCCAGTAGTATACTTGCGGGAGGAAGCACAGATACGCAGTATTTT. It is translated as CASSILAGGSTDTQYF. The V gene is TRBV19, the J gene TRBJ2-3; 8 positions agree with TRBD2. The CDR3 has 16 amino acids. CDR1 and CDR2 from the germline V gene are LNHDA and SQIVND (reference sequence). The V and J ends lost 2 bases and 0 bases, in that order; junction bases with no gene match: 4.

This clone occurred a few times. This sequence joins TRBV19 and TRBJ2-2; no definite D call. Germline assignment: CDR1 LNHDA and CDR2 SQIVND (reference sequence). The ends were cut back, 0 bases at V and 8 bases at J, with 7 bases in the middle. This CDR3 is built from 13 residues. The CDR3 loop reads CASSIEGTGELFF. The CDR3 nucleotides are TGTGCCAGTAGTATAGAGGGCACAGGGGAGCTGTTTTTT.

The chain employs TRBV9 and TRBJ1-6; a weak D match, TRBD1 (5 bases). Germline values: CDR1 SGDLS, CDR2 YYNGEE. There are 15 residues in the CDR3. V was shortened by 1 base and J by 7 bases, with 12 bases between the two germline ends. CDR3 in amino acids: CASSVSGTENSPLHF. The DNA for the CDR3 is TGTGCCAGCAGCGTATCGGGGACTGAAAATTCACCCCTCCACTTT.

This clone was counted between two and nine times. The gene calls are TRBV28 and TRBJ2-7; 9 bases are shared with TRBD2. V was clipped by 6 bases and J by 7 bases; unmatched bases: 4. Germline V gene sequence: CDR1 MDHEN, CDR2 SYDVKM. This CDR3 has 12 amino acids. The CDR3 here is CASRRTSEEQYF. The CDR3 region has the DNA TGTGCCAGCAGACGGACTAGCGAAGAGCAGTACTTC.

V usage is TRBV5-1 and J usage is TRBJ1-6; D is uncertain. V lost 0 bases and J lost 7, with 5 bases in between. There are 13 residues in the CDR3. Germline CDR1 and CDR2: SGHRS and YFSETQ. CDR3 DNA sequence: TGCGCCAGCAGCTTGGACAGAAATTCACCCCTCCACTTT. This sequence encodes CASSLDRNSPLHF.

The chain links TRBV29-1 to TRBJ2-5; possibly TRBD2 for D (6 bases). The V gene's germline CDR1 is SQVTM and CDR2 ANQGSEA. V lost 1 base and J lost 0, with 6 bases in between. CDR3 size: 13 residues. CDR3 nucleotide sequence: TGCAGCGTTGAAGCGGGGGACCAAGAGACCCAGTACTTC. Protein: CSVEAGDQETQYF.

A few counts support this clone. DNA of the CDR3: TGTGCCAGCAGTGGAGGGCCCTACAATGAGCAGTTCTTC. Encoded protein: CASSGGPYNEQFF. The chain links TRBV6-6 to TRBJ2-1; tentative D call: TRBD2 (6 bases). CDR1 is MNHNY and CDR2 is SVGAGI in the germline V gene (reference sequence). The CDR3 is 13 amino acids. V lost 5 bases and J lost 2, with 7 bases in between.

There are a few counts of this clone. CDR3 region: CASSERLGEGDYGYTF. CDR3 DNA sequence: TGTGCCAGCAGTGAACGCCTCGGGGAGGGGGACTATGGCTACACCTTC. The chain employs TRBV2 and TRBJ1-2; weak D call: TRBD1 (6 bases). Germline-derived CDR1 and CDR2 are SNHLY and FYNNEI. The CDR3 has 16 amino acids. Trimming left V 2 bases short and J 3 bases short, with 16 bases between.

In this sample, this clone turned up a few times. The chain has TRBV6-5 and TRBJ2-7; perhaps TRBD1 as D (6 bases). The CDR3 consists of 14 residues. CDR1 and CDR2 (germline): MNHEY, SVGAGI. V was shortened by 5 bases and J by 2 bases, with 13 bases between the two germline ends. CDR3 in DNA: TGTGCCAGCAGTCCCACAGGGAGCGCCTACGAGCAGTACTTC. It translates to CASSPTGSAYEQYF.

The V gene is TRBV7-3, the J gene TRBJ1-2, with 11 bases identical to TRBD1. J was trimmed by 4 bases and V by 4 bases; bases with no gene match: 5. Germline loops: CDR1 SGHTA, CDR2 FQGTGA. This CDR3 is built from 15 residues. The CDR3, as DNA: TGTGCCAGCAGCTCGGGACAGGGGGGGGGCTATGGCTACACCTTC. Protein sequence: CASSSGQGGGYGYTF.

DNA for the CDR3: TGTGCCAGCAGCTTAGGAACAGGGGACACCGGGGAGCTGTTTTTT. Translated: CASSLGTGDTGELFF. The V gene is TRBV11-3, the J gene TRBJ2-2; 7 bases fit TRBD1. Germline CDR1 and CDR2: SGHNT and YENEEA. J was trimmed by 3 bases and V by 1 base; bases with no gene match: 2. This CDR3 spans 15 amino acids.

This rearrangement joins TRBV9 to TRBJ2-3; the match to TRBD2 covers 9 bases. The CDR3 has 16 residues. V lost 3 bases, J lost 2 bases, and 7 bases stayed unmatched. CDR1 is SGDLS, CDR2 YYNGEE, per germline. The DNA for the CDR3 is TGTGCCAGCAGCGCGCGTAGCGGGGGCCCCACAGATACGCAGTATTTT. Translating gives CASSARSGGPTDTQYF.

This chain links TRBV7-9 with TRBJ2-7; TRBD1 matches 7 bases. J gave up 0 bases and V 5 bases, and 7 bases lay outside the gene matches. Germline V gives CDR1 SEHNR, CDR2 FQNEAQ (reference sequence). The CDR3 length is 15 residues. CDR3 in DNA: TGTGCCAGCAGCAGCCGGGACAGAAGCTCCTACGAGCAGTACTTC. It encodes CASSSRDRSSYEQYF.

The V call is TRBV29-1, the J call TRBJ2-5, with D uncertain. Germline V lookup: CDR1 SQVTM, CDR2 ANQGSEA. V lost 6 bases to trimming and J lost 1 base, with 12 bases between them. This CDR3 is built from 13 residues. In DNA form, the CDR3 reads TGCAGCGTCGCGGCGGCAATCCAAGAGACCCAGTACTTC. It translates to CSVAAAIQETQYF.

The rearrangement joins TRBV6-1 to TRBJ2-1; maybe TRBD2 (6 bases). CDR1 and CDR2 (germline): MNHNS, SASEGT. Trimming removed 6 bases from V and 8 bases from J, with 20 bases in between. The CDR3 loop spans 15 amino acids. CDR3 sequence reads: CASRRGLPPWHEQFF. CDR3 bases: TGTGCCAGCAGACGAGGACTACCGCCTTGGCATGAGCAGTTCTTC.

The chain uses TRBV7-9 and TRBJ1-6, with TRBD1 as a possible D gene (5 bases). Germline CDR1 SEHNR, CDR2 FQNEAQ (reference sequence). The V end lost 4 bases, the J end lost 9 bases, and 22 bases lay between the germline ends. This CDR3 spans 17 amino acids. CDR3 sequence reads: CASSYNGAWRVRSPLHF. CDR3 DNA: TGTGCCAGCAGCTACAATGGGGCTTGGAGAGTTCGTTCACCCCTCCACTTT.

This sequence joins TRBV9 and TRBJ2-3, with 7 nucleotides matching TRBD2. This CDR3 contains 17 residues. V shed 0 bases, J shed 0 bases, and the junction held 7 bases outside the gene matches. CDR1 and CDR2 from the germline V gene are SGDLS and YYNGEE. CDR3 DNA: TGTGCCAGCAGCGTAGGATTCTCCGGGAGGAGCACAGATACGCAGTATTTT. This encodes CASSVGFSGRSTDTQYF. The complete variable domain, with remaining parts taken from reference TRBV9 and TRBJ2-3, reads DSGVTQTPKHLITATGQRVTLRCSPRSGDLSVYWYQQSLDQGLQFLIQYYNGEERAKGNILERFSAQQFPDLHSELNLSSLELGDSALYFCASSVGFSGRSTDTQYFGPGTRLTVL.

The genes are TRBV5-1 and TRBJ2-3, with TRBD2 matching 9 bases. Trimming took 0 bases from V and 1 from J; bases not matched to a gene: 6. This CDR3 spans 17 amino acids. Germline values: CDR1 SGHRS, CDR2 YFSETQ. For the CDR3, the DNA is TGCGCCAGCAGCTTGGAGGCGGGGGGGCCGGGCACAGATACGCAGTATTTT. Protein sequence: CASSLEAGGPGTDTQYF. Using reference TRBV5-1 and TRBJ2-3 for the parts outside the CDR3, the full variable domain is KAGVTQTPRYLIKTRGQQVTLSCSPISGHRSVSWYQQTPGQGLQFLFEYFSETQRNKGNFPGRFSGRQFSNSRSEMNVSTLELGDSALYLCASSLEAGGPGTDTQYFGPGTRLTVL.

The chain employs TRBV30 and TRBJ2-5; 8 bases are a match to TRBD1. The J segment lost 4 bases and the V segment lost 5 bases, leaving 9 bases of the junction unmatched. Germline CDR1 reads GTSNPN; CDR2 reads SVGIG (reference sequence). The CDR3 sequence is 14 residues long. The CDR3 is CAWLLRGRRETQYF. The CDR3 nucleotides read TGTGCCTGGCTACTCAGGGGGCGCAGAGAGACCCAGTACTTC.

The chain is built from TRBV28 and TRBJ2-2; a weak D match, TRBD2 (5 bases). The CDR3 runs to 13 residues. Germline CDR1 MDHEN, CDR2 SYDVKM. Trimming took off 7 bases at V and 7 bases at J, with 13 bases between the two ends. The CDR3 coding sequence is TGTGCCAGCACCCGGGAAACGATCGGGGAGCTGTTTTTT. Its translation: CASTRETIGELFF. The full variable domain, rest sourced from reference TRBV28 and TRBJ2-2, is DVKVTQSSRYLVKRTGEKVFLECVQDMDHENMFWYRQDPGLGLRLIYFSYDVKMKEKGDIPEGYSVSREKKERFSLILESASTNQTSMYLCASTRETIGELFFGEGSRLTVL.

V gene TRBV7-2 combines with J gene TRBJ1-3; possible D gene TRBD1, 5 bases. The CDR3 consists of 15 residues. Germline assignment: CDR1 SGHTA and CDR2 FQGNSA. V was pared by 4 bases and J by 0 bases, with 10 bases between. In nucleotides, the CDR3 is TGTGCCAGCAGCTGGAAACAGGTCTCTGGAAACACCATATATTTT. Its translation is CASSWKQVSGNTIYF.